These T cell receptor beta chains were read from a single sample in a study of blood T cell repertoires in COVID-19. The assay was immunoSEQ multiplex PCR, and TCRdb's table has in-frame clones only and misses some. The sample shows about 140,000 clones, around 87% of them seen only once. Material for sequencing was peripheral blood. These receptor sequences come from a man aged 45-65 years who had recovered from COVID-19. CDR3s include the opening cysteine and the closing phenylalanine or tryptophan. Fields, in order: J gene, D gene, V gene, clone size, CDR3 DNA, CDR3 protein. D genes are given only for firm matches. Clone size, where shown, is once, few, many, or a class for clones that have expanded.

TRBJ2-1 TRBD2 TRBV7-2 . TGTGCCAGCAGCTTATCAGCGGGGGCGGGGAATGAGCAGTTCTTC CASSLSAGAGNEQFF
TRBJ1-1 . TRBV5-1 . TGCGCCAGCAGCTTAGTCAGGGGCTCGCCTGAAGCTTTCTTT CASSLVRGSPEAFF
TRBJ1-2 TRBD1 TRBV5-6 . TGTGCCAGCAGACCCGGGACAGGGTCTGGCTACACCTTC CASRPGTGSGYTF
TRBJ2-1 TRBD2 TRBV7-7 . TGTGCTAGCAGCCAACAGCGGGGGGGCTCATACAATGAGCAGTTCTTC CASSQQRGGSYNEQFF
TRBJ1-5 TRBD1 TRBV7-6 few TGTGCCAGCAGCTCCGGGACAGGTCACAATCAGCCCCAGCATTTT CASSSGTGHNQPQHF
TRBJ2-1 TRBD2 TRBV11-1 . TGTGCCAGCAGCCCGGGACTAGCGGTATACAATGAGCAGTTCTTC CASSPGLAVYNEQFF
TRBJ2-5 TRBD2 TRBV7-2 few TGTGCCAGCAGCTTAGGACTAGCTACGGAGACCCAGTACTTC CASSLGLATETQYF
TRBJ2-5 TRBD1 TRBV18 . TGTGCCAGCTCACGGACGGGACAGGTGGGAGAGACCCAGTACTTC CASSRTGQVGETQYF
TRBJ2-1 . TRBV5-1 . TGCGCCAGCAGCTTGGGACAGAGCTCCTACAATGAGCAGTTCTTC CASSLGQSSYNEQFF
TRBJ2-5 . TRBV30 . TGTGCCTGGAGTAGGGGTCAGACCCAGTACTTC CAWSRGQTQYF
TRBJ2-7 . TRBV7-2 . TGTGCCAGCAGCTCAAGAGGGCCAGGGGACGAGCAGTACTTC CASSSRGPGDEQYF
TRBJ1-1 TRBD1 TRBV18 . TGTGCCAGCTCGCAGGGACAGGAGAACACTGAAGCTTTCTTT CASSQGQENTEAFF
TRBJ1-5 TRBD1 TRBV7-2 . TGTGCCAGCAGCCCCGGACAGGGAAATCAGCCCCAGCATTTT CASSPGQGNQPQHF
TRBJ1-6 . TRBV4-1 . TGCGCCAGCAGCCAAGAGGTACAGCGGAATTCACCCCTCCACTTT CASSQEVQRNSPLHF
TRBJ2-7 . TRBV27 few TGTGCCAGCGGAGGAGTCTACGAGCAGTACTTC CASGGVYEQYF
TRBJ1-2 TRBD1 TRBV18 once TGTGCCAGCTCACGACCCCGCGGGACAGGGGGCGTCTCTAACTATGGCTACACCTTC CASSRPRGTGGVSNYGYTF
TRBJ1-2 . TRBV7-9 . TGTGCCAGCAGCGTACAGAGAGTCTATGGCTACACCTTC CASSVQRVYGYTF
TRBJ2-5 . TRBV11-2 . TGTGCCAGCAGTCCTGGGGGGCAAGAGACCCAGTACTTC CASSPGGQETQYF
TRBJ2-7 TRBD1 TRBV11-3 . TGTGCCAGCAGCAGACGGACGGGACAGGACGAGCAGTACTTC CASSRRTGQDEQYF
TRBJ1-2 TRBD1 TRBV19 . TGTGCCAGTAGTGGGCAGGGGACAGGGGCCAACTATGGCTACACCTTC CASSGQGTGANYGYTF
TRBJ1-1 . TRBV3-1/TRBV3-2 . TGTGCCAGCAGCCAAGAGGTTGTCGGCAGGGCTTTAGGCACTGAAGCTTTCTTT CASSQEVVGRALGTEAFF
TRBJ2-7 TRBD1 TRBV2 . TGTGCCAGCAGTGCTGAGACAGGGGTTTACGAGCAGTACTTC CASSAETGVYEQYF
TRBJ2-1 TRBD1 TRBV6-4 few TGTGCCAGCAGTGACTTTGGCCAGGGGGCGCGGAATGAGCAGTTCTTC CASSDFGQGARNEQFF
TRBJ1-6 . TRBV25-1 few TGTGCCAGCAGTGTCGGGGATTCACCCCTCCACTTT CASSVGDSPLHF
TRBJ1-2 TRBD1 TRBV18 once TGTGCCAGCTCACACGATGGACAGGGACACTATGGCTACACCTTC CASSHDGQGHYGYTF
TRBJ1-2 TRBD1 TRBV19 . TGTGCCAGTAGTACGGGACAGATCTATGGCTACACCTTC CASSTGQIYGYTF
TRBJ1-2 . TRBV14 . TGTGCCAGCAGCCAAGAACAGTACAGTGGCTACACCTTC CASSQEQYSGYTF
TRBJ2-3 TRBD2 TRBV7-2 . TGTGCCAGCAGCATTAGCGGGGGGGATACGCAGTATTTT CASSISGGDTQYF
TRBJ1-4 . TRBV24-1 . TGTGCCACCAGTGATGAGGCTCGGTCCACGGGAGAAAAACTGTTTTTT CATSDEARSTGEKLFF
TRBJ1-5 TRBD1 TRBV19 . TGTGCCAGTACCACCGCGGGACAGGCCCTAAATCAGCCCCAGCATTTT CASTTAGQALNQPQHF
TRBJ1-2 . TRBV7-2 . TGTGCCAGCAGCTCGGGGGGCCCCTTGGGGGGCTACACCTTC CASSSGGPLGGYTF
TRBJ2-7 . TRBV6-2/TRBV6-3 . TGTGCCAGCAGCCCAACCGGGAACTCCTACGAGCAGTACTTC CASSPTGNSYEQYF
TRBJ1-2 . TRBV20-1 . TGCAGTGCCGCGGACTTCTATGGCTACACCTTC CSAADFYGYTF
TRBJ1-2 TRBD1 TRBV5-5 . TGTGCCAGCAGCTCCCTGGACAGGGCGGGTGGCTACACCTTC CASSSLDRAGGYTF
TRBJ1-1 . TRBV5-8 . TGTGCCAGCAGCTTAAGGCAGGGCGCTTTCTTT CASSLRQGAFF
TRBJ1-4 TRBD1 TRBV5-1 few TGCGCCAGCAGTGAGACTACAGGGGCTGCAACTAATGAAAAACTGTTTTTT CASSETTGAATNEKLFF
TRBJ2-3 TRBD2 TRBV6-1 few TGTGCCAGCAGTGAAACGGGACTAGCGGGGGGAAACACAGATACGCAGTATTTT CASSETGLAGGNTDTQYF
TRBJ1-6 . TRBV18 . TGTGCCAGCTCACTCCAGGGTGGGTCGCCCCTCCACTTT CASSLQGGSPLHF
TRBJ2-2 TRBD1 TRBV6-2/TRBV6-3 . TGTGCCAGCAGTTACTCGCGAGACAGGGGTCCCGGGGAGCTGTTTTTT CASSYSRDRGPGELFF
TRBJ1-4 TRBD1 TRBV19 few TGTGCCAGTAGTACCGGGACAGGGTTTAAGGAAACTAATGAAAAACTGTTTTTT CASSTGTGFKETNEKLFF
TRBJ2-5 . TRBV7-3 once TGTGCCAGCAGCTCGATGGGACTGCCGCAAGAGACCCAGTACTTC CASSSMGLPQETQYF
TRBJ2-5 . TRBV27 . TGTGCCAGCAGTGCCCTTAGGGGGTACCAAGAGACCCAGTACTTC CASSALRGYQETQYF
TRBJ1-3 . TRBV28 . TGTGCCAGCAGTTTCCCGGACAGAAACACCATATATTTT CASSFPDRNTIYF
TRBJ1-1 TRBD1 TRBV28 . TGTGCCAGCAGGCAGGGGGCGGCTGAAGCTTTCTTT CASRQGAAEAFF
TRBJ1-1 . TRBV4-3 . TGCGCCAGCAGCCAAGATGTTCAGGGGTCCTCCACTGAAGCTTTCTTT CASSQDVQGSSTEAFF
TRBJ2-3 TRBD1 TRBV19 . TGTGCCAGTAAGTCGCAGGGGGACACAGATACGCAGTATTTT CASKSQGDTDTQYF
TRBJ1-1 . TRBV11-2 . TGTGCCAGCAGCCCCCGGGACATGGGTGGCGTGAACACTGAAGCTTTCTTT CASSPRDMGGVNTEAFF
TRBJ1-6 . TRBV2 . TGTGCCAGCATTCAGGCCTCCAGTTCACCCCTCCACTTT CASIQASSSPLHF
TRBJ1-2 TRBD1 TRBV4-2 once TGTGCCAGCAGCCAAATGCCGGGACAGACGATCTATGGCTACACCTTC CASSQMPGQTIYGYTF
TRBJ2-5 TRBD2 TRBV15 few TGTGCCACCGCGGGGGGGCCTAAAGAGACCCAGTACTTC CATAGGPKETQYF
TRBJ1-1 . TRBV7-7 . TGTGCCAGCAGTTTAAAACAGGGAACTGAAGCTTTCTTT CASSLKQGTEAFF
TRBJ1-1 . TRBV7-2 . TGTGCCAGCAGCTCAGAGGGCGTTGAGGTCACTGAAGCTTTCTTT CASSSEGVEVTEAFF
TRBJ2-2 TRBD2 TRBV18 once TGTGCCAGCTCACGGACTAGCGGGGGAGACACCGGGGAGCTGTTTTTT CASSRTSGGDTGELFF
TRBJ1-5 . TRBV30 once TGTGCCTGGAGTAGTGTCTCCGGGGGACAGCCCCAGCATTTT CAWSSVSGGQPQHF